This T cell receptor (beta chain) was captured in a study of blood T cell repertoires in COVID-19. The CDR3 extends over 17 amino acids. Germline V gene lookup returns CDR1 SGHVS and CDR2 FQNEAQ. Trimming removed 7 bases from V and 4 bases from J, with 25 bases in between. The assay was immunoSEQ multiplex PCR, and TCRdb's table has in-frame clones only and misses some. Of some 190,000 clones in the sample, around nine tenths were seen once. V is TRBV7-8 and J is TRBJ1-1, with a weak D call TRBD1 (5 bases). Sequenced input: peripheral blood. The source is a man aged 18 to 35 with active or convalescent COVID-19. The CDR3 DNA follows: TGTGCCAGCACCCCAGCCGGGACTGGCGTTTCTTCCACTGAAGCTTTCTTT. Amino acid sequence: CASTPAGTGVSSTEAFF.